This passage covers 3 T cell receptor beta chains from one sample sequenced in a study of blood T cell repertoires in COVID-19. Only in-frame clones appear in the TCRdb table, and some are missing; sequencing was by immunoSEQ multiplex PCR. The sample has roughly 42,000 clones, more than 90% seen once. The specimen sequenced was peripheral blood. These receptors were taken from a man aged 50 to 59 with COVID-19, enrolled during active disease.

The gene calls are TRBV5-1 and TRBJ2-7; D possibly corresponds to TRBD1 (5 bases). This CDR3 is built from 14 residues. V was trimmed by 0 bases and J by 2 bases, leaving 9 bases between them. The V gene's germline CDR1 is SGHRS and CDR2 YFSETQ. The CDR3 bases are TGCGCCAGCAGCTTGGATCCAGGGCCCTACGAGCAGTACTTC. Translated, it gives CASSLDPGPYEQYF.

This rearrangement joins TRBV19 to TRBJ1-3, with D uncertain. CDR3 length equals 14 residues. Germline V gene data show CDR1 as LNHDA and CDR2 as SQIVND (reference sequence). V was cut by 7 bases and J by 0 bases, with 10 bases left in between. The CDR3 nucleotides read TGTGCCAGTACTCCTTCCTACTCTGGAAACACCATATATTTT. It codes for CASTPSYSGNTIYF.

V gene TRBV15 combines with J gene TRBJ1-5; D remains ambiguous. The ends were cut back, 1 base at V and 2 bases at J, with 9 bases in the middle. The CDR3 sequence is 15 residues long. CDR1 is LNHNV and CDR2 is YYDKDF in the germline V gene (reference sequence). In DNA form, the CDR3 reads TGTGCCACCAGCAGAGGTACAGAAGGCAATCAGCCCCAGCATTTT. Protein product: CATSRGTEGNQPQHF.